This T cell receptor (beta chain) was sequenced for a study of T cells in Graves' hyperthyroidism and ophthalmopathy (dated by TCRdb to between 2018 and 2021). The study in broad terms: Peripheral blood samples were taken at the time of initial diagnosis, prior to any treatment. According to the paper, TCR Vbeta CDR3 sequencing was carried out on 135 peripheral blood samples, which came from under 50 ophthalmopathy, fewer than 80 hyperthyroidism and about 17 progressor patients. To identify distinguishing TCR V-J signatures, a discovery cohort of about a hundred patients was used, comprising some 45 with Graves' ophthalmopathy and around 57 with stable Graves' hyperthyroidism. The roughly 94 discovery patients were randomly split 7:3 into training and test sets. After blood sampling, hyperthyroidism patients were treated with methimazole at a starting dose of 30 mg daily, and ophthalmopathy patients were treated with high-dose intravenous methylprednisolone. The study also compared thyroid tissue and blood T-cell repertoires from more than 5 Graves' hyperthyroidism patients. Prospective prediction of ophthalmopathy was tested in an independent validation cohort of some 20 hyperthyroidism patients and 17 patients who later progressed to ophthalmopathy.

The investigation overall reported the following: Ophthalmopathy was separated from stable hyperthyroidism by a 13 V-J signature model, with 87.88% sensitivity and just over 81% specificity obtained in cross-validation and 80%/75% obtained in testing. Blood samples also contained most of the expanded thyroid clonotypes (frequency above 0.001), which suggests that blood repertoires may reflect thyroid immune responses. In validation, the model predicted progression to ophthalmopathy a median of 6.5 months before onset, with roughly 70% sensitivity and 72.22% specificity. Sample size was not statistically predetermined, and blinding of investigators to group allocation was not performed.

From the cysteine up to the phenylalanine, the CDR3 has a length of 12 residues. The sequence is cut down to CDR3 DNA, 36 bases in frame from base 1. V is clipped by 0 bases and J by 11 bases, and the sequence between their germline boundaries is 8 bases long. CDR1 and CDR2, per the germline V gene (reference sequence), are LNHNV and YYDKDF. The TCR beta CDR3 regions were amplified from RNA transcripts. A first-round RT-PCR of the TCR CDR3 used the HTBI primer set with the Qiagen OneStep RT-PCR kit. Libraries were constructed in a second round of multiplex PCR, after which size selection and purification were performed. The libraries were sequenced on an Illumina HiSeq2000 using paired-end 100 bp reads. As for the authors' bioinformatics: SOAPnuke was used to process the raw data, throwing out any read that contained adapters or uncalled bases, had a mean Phred below 15, or lacked an exact constant-primer or identifier match. High-quality paired reads were merged with COPE v1.2.5, and unique nucleotide sequences were defined as clonotypes. Clonotypes were aligned to IMGT TRBV, TRBD and TRBJ reference segments using MiTCR v1.1. The analysis was restricted to V-J combinations with a frequency above 0.0001, which together covered just over 98% of the repertoires. A TCS score was defined as the ratio between F50 (clonal expansion) and ExV (chaos), using BLOSUM62-based TCRdist between CDR3 peptides within each V-J. Welch's t-statistics and random forest reduced several hundred V-J features to 10 to 15, which were used in a naive Bayes classifier (R e1071). The public reads were reprocessed in TCRdb via fastp at Q25 and MiXCR, keeping in-frame beta chains. Every CDR3 protein is listed once, alongside the most common genes and DNA of its rows. These V and J calls are TCRdb output, not the study's own analysis. The sample table holds fewer than 550,000 distinct CDR3 sequences, of which 15% to 19% were seen once. The ten largest clones take up 13% to 15% of the sample.

This clonotype has only a few counts. Its antigen is not yet known. Nothing much larger sits one base from this clone, and base qualities are not available. A patient counted as having stable Graves' hyperthyroidism if no progression to ophthalmopathy occurred over 18 months of follow-up. The hyperthyroidism patients were between 18 and 65 years old and newly diagnosed, with a disease duration of less than 2 months. Patients with uncontrolled infections, other autoimmune diseases, pregnancy or lactation were excluded. Diagnoses were established on the basis of clinical symptoms, serum thyroxine and TRAb, thyroid ultrasound, and orbital computed tomography. Ficoll-Paque density gradient centrifugation was used to isolate PBMCs from around 9.1 ml of fresh peripheral blood. Total RNA was extracted with Trizol reagent, and quality was checked on an Agilent 2100 Bioanalyzer.

The receptor was derived from a young woman with Graves' hyperthyroidism. The chain employs TRBV15 and TRBJ1-5, with the D segment identity uncertain. Material: blood. The nucleotide sequence is given as TGTGCCACCAGCAGAGATCTGGGGACCCAGCATTTT. It codes for CATSRDLGTQHF.